Presented here are 23 T cell receptor beta chains from one specimen sequenced in a study of blood T cell repertoires in COVID-19 (dated by TCRdb to between 2020 and 2021). Library creation used the immunoSEQ multiplex PCR assay. TCRdb took over this immuneACCESS table, retaining in-frame rearrangements with V and J assigned. Such tables are incomplete; in checked studies, under half of the missing clones stem from an unresolved V gene, and the remainder is unexplained. The sample contains more than 200,000 clones, more than 85% of them found a single time. Of the sample, roughly 1.6% is held by the ten largest clones. The sequencing sample was made of PBMCs or T cells enriched from blood (not recorded which). Receptor source: a woman between 45 and 60 years old who had recovered from COVID-19.

This chain uses TRBV7-9 with TRBJ2-3; no clear D. Trimming stripped 1 base from V and 2 bases from J, with 7 bases between. CDR3 length: 14 residues. Germline V gives CDR1 SEHNR, CDR2 FQNEAQ (reference sequence). As DNA, the CDR3 is TGTGCCAGCAGCTTAGACCGAGACACAGATACGCAGTATTTT. Its translation is CASSLDRDTDTQYF.

The chain's CDR3 is CASGVEGLESETQYF. CDR3 nucleotide sequence: TGTGCCAGCGGGGTAGAAGGACTAGAATCGGAGACCCAGTACTTC. The chain recombines TRBV2 with TRBJ2-5; 7 positions agree with TRBD2. Germline loops: CDR1 SNHLY, CDR2 FYNNEI. The V and J ends lost 8 bases and 5 bases, in that order; junction bases with no gene match: 14. CDR3 size: 15 residues.

V gene TRBV28 combines with J gene TRBJ2-7; 11 nucleotides match TRBD2. Germline CDR1 is MDHEN and CDR2 is SYDVKM. The CDR3 extends over 14 amino acids. V dropped 10 bases and J dropped 2; count of bases not matched to a gene: 7. CDR3 residues: CATVAGGEAYEQYF. CDR3 nucleotide sequence: TGTGCCACCGTAGCGGGAGGGGAGGCCTACGAGCAGTACTTC.

The J gene is TRBJ2-7, the V gene TRBV29-1; D is perhaps TRBD2 (6 bases). Germline lookup yields CDR1 SQVTM and CDR2 ANQGSEA. The CDR3 sequence is 13 residues long. V was clipped by 7 bases and J by 3 bases, with 16 bases between them. For the CDR3, the DNA is TGCAGCGCACGACTGGGAGGAGGCTACGAGCAGTACTTC. This codes for CSARLGGGYEQYF.

The rearrangement uses TRBV9 and TRBJ2-7; TRBD2 might be the D (5 bases). The CDR3 loop spans 14 amino acids. The germline V gene encodes CDR1 SGDLS and CDR2 YYNGEE. Between the trimmed V and J ends, which lost 0 bases and 3 bases, there was a span of 10 bases. The CDR3 region is CASSVGWGDYEQYF. For the CDR3, the DNA is TGTGCCAGCAGCGTAGGGTGGGGAGACTACGAGCAGTACTTC.

The V and J genes are TRBV4-1 and TRBJ2-3; 11 nucleotides agree with TRBD2. V lost 1 base, J lost 2 bases, and 2 bases stayed unmatched. The CDR3 is 16 residues long. Germline V lookup: CDR1 MGHRA, CDR2 YSYEKL. The DNA of the CDR3 is TGCGCCAGCAGCCAAGGACTAGCGGGGTTCACAGATACGCAGTATTTT. Its protein is CASSQGLAGFTDTQYF.

In DNA form, the CDR3 reads TGTGCCAGCAGCCCGAGACAGGGAAATTACGAGCAGTACTTC. Protein product: CASSPRQGNYEQYF. The chain is built from TRBV27 and TRBJ2-7; TRBD1 agrees at 7 bases. Trimming took 6 bases from V and 4 from J; bases not matched to a gene: 9. CDR3 length equals 14 residues. CDR1 and CDR2 from the germline V gene are MNHEY and SMNVEV (reference sequence).

The chain carries TRBV5-5 and TRBJ2-1; D is perhaps TRBD2 (5 bases). Trimming pared 0 bases from V and 6 bases from J, leaving 7 bases between. The CDR3 is 13 residues long. Germline CDR1 SGHKS, CDR2 YYEKEE (reference sequence). CDR3 protein: CASSLASGNEQFF. The CDR3 bases are TGTGCCAGCAGCTTGGCCAGCGGCAATGAGCAGTTCTTC.

This clone was detected a few times. The chain couples TRBV18 to TRBJ1-3, with 8 positions matching TRBD1. The CDR3 is 13 amino acids. Germline V CDR1 and CDR2: KGHSH, LQKENI. V shed 3 bases and J 8 bases; nucleotides not matched to a gene: 3. The CDR3 region has the DNA TGTGCCAGCTCACCGCAACAGGGGGACACCATATATTTT. Protein sequence: CASSPQQGDTIYF.

This chain connects TRBV10-2 to TRBJ1-4, with 9 bases aligning to TRBD1. The germline gives CDR1 WSHSY, CDR2 SAAADI. The CDR3 consists of 17 residues. V was pared by 11 bases and J by 1 base, with 14 bases of the junction left unmatched. For the CDR3, the DNA is TGCGCCGGTGGGGGGACAGGGTCCTGGGGAACTAATGAAAAACTGTTTTTT. Amino acids: CAGGGTGSWGTNEKLFF.

The rearrangement uses TRBV12-3 or TRBV12-4 and TRBJ1-2; D uncertain. Deletions cut 5 bases from V and 3 bases from J, with 10 bases between. The CDR3 has 13 residues. The CDR3 reads CASSPADDYGYTF. CDR3 coding DNA: TGTGCCAGCAGTCCGGCGGATGACTATGGCTACACCTTC.

The CDR3 bases are TGTGCCAGCAGCTCCCCGGGGGGGGGTGCCGGCTACACCTTC. As protein: CASSSPGGGAGYTF. V is TRBV7-9 and J is TRBJ1-2; tentatively, D is TRBD1 (5 bases). Trimming removed 4 bases from V and 8 bases from J, with 17 bases in between. The CDR3 sequence is 14 residues long. Germline V CDR1 and CDR2: SEHNR, FQNEAQ (reference sequence).

The gene calls are TRBV3-1 (or the pseudogene TRBV3-2) and TRBJ2-7; 8 nucleotides agree with TRBD2. Germline loops: CDR1 LGHDT, CDR2 YNNKEL (reference sequence). V was pared by 5 bases and J by 6 bases, with 6 bases of the junction left unmatched. The CDR3 has 13 residues. The CDR3 is CASSWSGRGEQYF. The CDR3 DNA reads TGTGCCAGCAGCTGGAGCGGGAGAGGCGAGCAGTACTTC.

V gene TRBV6-6 combines with J gene TRBJ1-3; 7 bases fit TRBD1. Germline CDR1 reads MNHNY; CDR2 reads SVGAGI (reference sequence). The CDR3 contains 15 residues. Germline trimming cut 2 bases from V and 4 bases from J; bases unmatched to any gene: 5. The CDR3 is CASSYVPGQGNTIYF. In DNA form, the CDR3 reads TGTGCCAGCAGTTACGTCCCGGGACAGGGAAACACCATATATTTT.

This clone was found a few times. The chain combines TRBV11-2 with TRBJ1-3, with D possibly being TRBD1 (6 bases). Germline V gene lookup returns CDR1 SGHAT and CDR2 FQNNGV. Trimming took off 8 bases at V and 0 bases at J, with 17 bases between the two ends. The CDR3 extends over 16 amino acids. Here the CDR3 DNA reads TGTGCCAGCGGCATACAGGGCCGCAGCTCTGGAAACACCATATATTTT. Its protein product is CASGIQGRSSGNTIYF.

The V gene is TRBV20-1, the J gene TRBJ2-7, with D perhaps TRBD2 (5 bases). V was clipped by 3 bases and J by 5 bases, with 11 bases between them. Germline CDR1 reads DFQATT; CDR2 reads SNEGSKA (reference sequence). This CDR3 has 12 residues. CDR3 sequence (DNA): TGCAGTGCTAGTTCCGGGATTGACGAGCAGTACTTC. It translates to CSASSGIDEQYF.

As regards this clone: Distinct nucleotide sequences in the sample also encode this CDR3. CDR3 in amino acids: CAISETGQENEQFF. CDR3 DNA sequence: TGTGCCATCAGTGAGACAGGACAGGAGAATGAGCAGTTCTTC. This rearrangement joins TRBV10-3 to TRBJ2-1; 7 bases agree with TRBD1. V gave up 2 bases and J gave up 7 bases; unmatched junction bases: 5. This CDR3 region has 14 residues. CDR1 and CDR2 (germline): ENHRY, SYGVKD.

The table lists this clone with a count of one. This sequence joins TRBV28 and TRBJ1-1, with 10 bases that match TRBD1. The CDR3 totals 14 residues. The V gene end was trimmed by 6 bases and the J gene end by 9 bases; junction bases not matched to a gene: 10. Germline loops: CDR1 MDHEN, CDR2 SYDVKM. In DNA form, the CDR3 reads TGTGCCAGCAGGCCGACAGGGGGCTCGAAGAAAGCTTTCTTT. This sequence encodes CASRPTGGSKKAFF.

The V and J genes are TRBV3-1 (or the pseudogene TRBV3-2) and TRBJ1-2; possibly TRBD1 for D (5 bases). The CDR3 is 14 amino acids. Trimming took off 5 bases at V and 6 bases at J, with 16 bases between the two ends. Germline V CDR1 and CDR2: LGHDT, YNNKEL (reference sequence). The CDR3 spells CASSYRSGDHGYTF. The CDR3 nucleotides read TGTGCCAGCAGCTACAGGTCGGGGGATCATGGCTACACCTTC.

This clone has only one observation. The gene calls are TRBV14 and TRBJ1-2; 7 bases match TRBD1. Germline assignment: CDR1 SGHDN and CDR2 FVKESK. J gave up 6 bases and V 1 base, and 11 bases lay outside the gene matches. The CDR3 covers 16 residues. The CDR3 loop reads CASSQGGKDRTHGYTF. Written as DNA, the CDR3 is TGTGCCAGCAGCCAAGGCGGAAAGGACAGGACGCATGGCTACACCTTC.

The genes are TRBV4-1 and TRBJ2-7; no definite D call. CDR1 and CDR2 from the germline V gene are MGHRA and YSYEKL. CDR3 length: 13 amino acids. V shed 1 base and J shed 2 bases, with 6 bases lying between them. The CDR3 coding sequence is TGCGCCAGCAGCCAAGGGCCCCCCTACGAGCAGTACTTC. It codes for CASSQGPPYEQYF.

This chain connects TRBV28 to TRBJ1-4; TRBD1 matches 7 bases. The junction had 15 bases not matched to a gene; V was cut back by 4 bases and J by 7 bases. CDR1 and CDR2 (germline): MDHEN, SYDVKM. The CDR3 spans 17 residues. The CDR3 is CASSSAARQGMGEKLFF. DNA for the CDR3: TGTGCCAGCAGTTCCGCTGCTCGACAGGGTATGGGTGAAAAACTGTTTTTT.

The chain carries TRBV7-9 and TRBJ2-1, with a tentative D call TRBD2 (5 bases). The ends were cut back, 5 bases at V and 3 bases at J, with 14 bases in the middle. The CDR3 sequence is 15 residues long. The germline V gene encodes CDR1 SEHNR and CDR2 FQNEAQ (reference sequence). For the CDR3, the DNA is TGTGCCAGCAGCAACCGGGATCCTCTCTACAATGAGCAGTTCTTC. Its protein is CASSNRDPLYNEQFF.